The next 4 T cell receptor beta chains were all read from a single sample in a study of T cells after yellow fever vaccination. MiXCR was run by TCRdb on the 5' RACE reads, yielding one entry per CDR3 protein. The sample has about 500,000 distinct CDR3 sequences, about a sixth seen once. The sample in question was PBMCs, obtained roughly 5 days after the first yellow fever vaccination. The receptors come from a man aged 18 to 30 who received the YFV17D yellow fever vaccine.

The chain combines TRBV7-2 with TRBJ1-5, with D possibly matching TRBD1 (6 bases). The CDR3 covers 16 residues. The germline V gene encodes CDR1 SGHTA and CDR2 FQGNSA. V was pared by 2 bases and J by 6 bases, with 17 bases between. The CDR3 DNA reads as TGTGCCAGCAGCTTAATTCCAGGGGTTCTGACTCAGCCCCAGCATTTT. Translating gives CASSLIPGVLTQPQHF.

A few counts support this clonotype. CDR3 protein: CSVLWGSGVNTGELFF. The CDR3 coding sequence is TGCAGCGTTCTTTGGGGTAGCGGGGTTAACACCGGGGAGCTGTTTTTT. The chain uses TRBV29-1 and TRBJ2-2; 8 nucleotides line up with TRBD2. V gave up 5 bases and J gave up 2 bases; unmatched junction bases: 10. CDR1 is SQVTM and CDR2 is ANQGSEA in the germline V gene. This CDR3 contains 16 residues.

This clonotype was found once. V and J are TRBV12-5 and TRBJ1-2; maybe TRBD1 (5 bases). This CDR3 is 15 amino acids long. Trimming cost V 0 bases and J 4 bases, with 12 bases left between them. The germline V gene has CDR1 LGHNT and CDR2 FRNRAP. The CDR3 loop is CASGLVGASGYGYTF. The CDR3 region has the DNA TGTGCTAGTGGTTTGGTAGGGGCCTCGGGCTATGGCTACACCTTC.

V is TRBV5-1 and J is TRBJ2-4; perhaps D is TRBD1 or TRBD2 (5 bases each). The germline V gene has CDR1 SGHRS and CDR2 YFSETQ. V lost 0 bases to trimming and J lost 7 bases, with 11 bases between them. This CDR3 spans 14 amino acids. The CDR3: CASSLDGRENIQYF. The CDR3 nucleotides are TGCGCCAGCAGCTTGGATGGCAGGGAGAACATTCAGTACTTC. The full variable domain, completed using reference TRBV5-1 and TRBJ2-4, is KAGVTQTPRYLIKTRGQQVTLSCSPISGHRSVSWYQQTPGQGLQFLFEYFSETQRNKGNFPGRFSGRQFSNSRSEMNVSTLELGDSALYLCASSLDGRENIQYFGAGTRLSVL.